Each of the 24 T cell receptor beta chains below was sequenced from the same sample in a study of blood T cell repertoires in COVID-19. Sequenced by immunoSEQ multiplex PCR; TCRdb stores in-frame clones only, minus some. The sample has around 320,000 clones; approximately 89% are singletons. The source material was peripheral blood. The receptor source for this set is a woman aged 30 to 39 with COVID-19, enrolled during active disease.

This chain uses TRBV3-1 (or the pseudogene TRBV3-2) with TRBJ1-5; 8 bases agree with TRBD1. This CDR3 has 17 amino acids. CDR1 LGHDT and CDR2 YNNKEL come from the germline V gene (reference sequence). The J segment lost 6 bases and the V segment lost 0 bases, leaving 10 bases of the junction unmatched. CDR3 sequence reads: CASSQDFAGGRGQPQHF. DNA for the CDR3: TGTGCCAGCAGCCAAGATTTCGCAGGGGGCCGGGGTCAGCCCCAGCATTTT.

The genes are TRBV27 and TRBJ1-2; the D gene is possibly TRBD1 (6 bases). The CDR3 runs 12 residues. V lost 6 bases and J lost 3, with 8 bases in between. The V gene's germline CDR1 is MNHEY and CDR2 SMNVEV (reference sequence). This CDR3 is CASSPGDYGYTF. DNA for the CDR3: TGTGCCAGCAGCCCAGGGGACTATGGCTACACCTTC.

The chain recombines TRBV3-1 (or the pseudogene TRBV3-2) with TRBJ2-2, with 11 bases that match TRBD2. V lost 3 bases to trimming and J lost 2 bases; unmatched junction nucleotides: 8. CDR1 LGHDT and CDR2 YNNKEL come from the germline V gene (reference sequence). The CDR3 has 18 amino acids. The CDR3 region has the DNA TGTGCCAGCAGCCAGTTAGCGGGGGGGAGTTTAAACACCGGGGAGCTGTTTTTT. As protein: CASSQLAGGSLNTGELFF.

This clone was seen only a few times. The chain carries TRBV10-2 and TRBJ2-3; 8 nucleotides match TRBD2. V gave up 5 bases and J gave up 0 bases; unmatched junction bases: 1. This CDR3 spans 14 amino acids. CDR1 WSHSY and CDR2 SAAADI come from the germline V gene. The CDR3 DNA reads TGCGCCAGCAGTTCTAGCGGGAGCACAGATACGCAGTATTTT. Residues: CASSSSGSTDTQYF.

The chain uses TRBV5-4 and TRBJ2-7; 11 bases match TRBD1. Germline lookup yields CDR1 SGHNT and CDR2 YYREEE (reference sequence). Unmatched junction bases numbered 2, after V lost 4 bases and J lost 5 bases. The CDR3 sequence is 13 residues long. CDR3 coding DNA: TGTGCCAGCAGCGCGGGACAGGGGGACGAGCAGTACTTC. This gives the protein CASSAGQGDEQYF.

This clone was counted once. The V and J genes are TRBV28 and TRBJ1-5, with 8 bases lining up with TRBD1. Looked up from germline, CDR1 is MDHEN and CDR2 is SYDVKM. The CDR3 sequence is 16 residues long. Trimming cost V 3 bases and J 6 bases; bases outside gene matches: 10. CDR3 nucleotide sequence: TGTGCCAGCAGTTTGCTGACAGGGGACCTTAGTCAGCCCCAGCATTTT. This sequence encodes CASSLLTGDLSQPQHF.

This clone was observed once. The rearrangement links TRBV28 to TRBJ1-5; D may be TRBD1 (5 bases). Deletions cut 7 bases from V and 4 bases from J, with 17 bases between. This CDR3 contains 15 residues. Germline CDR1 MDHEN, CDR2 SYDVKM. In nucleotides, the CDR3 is TGTGCCAGCACCGAAGGGGCGTTTTCAAATCAGCCCCAGCATTTT. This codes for CASTEGAFSNQPQHF.

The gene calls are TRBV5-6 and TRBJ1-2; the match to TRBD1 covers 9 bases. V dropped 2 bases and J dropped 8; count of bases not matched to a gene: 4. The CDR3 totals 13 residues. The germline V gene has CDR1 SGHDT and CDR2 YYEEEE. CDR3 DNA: TGTGCCAGCAGCTTCACAGGGGGCAACGGCTACACCTTC. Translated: CASSFTGGNGYTF.

CDR3 nucleotide sequence: TGCGCCAGCAGCCAAGGTGGACAGAGAGATCAGCCCCAGCATTTT. Translation: CASSQGGQRDQPQHF. This chain connects TRBV4-1 to TRBJ1-5, with a weak D call TRBD1 (6 bases). CDR1 is MGHRA, CDR2 YSYEKL, per germline. The CDR3 has 15 residues. Trimming cost V 1 base and J 5 bases, with 12 bases left between them.

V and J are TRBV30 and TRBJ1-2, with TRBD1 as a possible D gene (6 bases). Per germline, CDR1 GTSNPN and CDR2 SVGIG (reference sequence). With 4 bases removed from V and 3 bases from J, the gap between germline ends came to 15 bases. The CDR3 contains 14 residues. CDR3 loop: CAWIGDTLHYGYTF. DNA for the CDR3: TGTGCCTGGATCGGGGACACTCTACACTATGGCTACACCTTC.

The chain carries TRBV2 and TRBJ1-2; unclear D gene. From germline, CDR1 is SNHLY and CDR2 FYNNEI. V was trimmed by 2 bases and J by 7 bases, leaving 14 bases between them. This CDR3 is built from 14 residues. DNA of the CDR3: TGTGCCAGCAGTGAATTTGCAGGAAGCACTGGCTACACCTTC. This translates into CASSEFAGSTGYTF.

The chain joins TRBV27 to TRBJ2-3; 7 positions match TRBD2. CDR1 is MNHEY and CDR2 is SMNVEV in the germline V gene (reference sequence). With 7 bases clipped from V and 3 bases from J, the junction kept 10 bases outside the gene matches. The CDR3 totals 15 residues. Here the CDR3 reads CASKEASGLTDTQYF. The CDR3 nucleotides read TGTGCCAGCAAGGAGGCTAGCGGATTGACAGATACGCAGTATTTT.

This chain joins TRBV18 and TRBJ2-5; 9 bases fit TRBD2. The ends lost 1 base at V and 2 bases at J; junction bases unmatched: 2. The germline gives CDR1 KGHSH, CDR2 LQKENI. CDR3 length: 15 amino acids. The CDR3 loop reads CASSPQRGAQETQYF. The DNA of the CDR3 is TGTGCCAGCTCACCACAGCGGGGGGCTCAAGAGACCCAGTACTTC.

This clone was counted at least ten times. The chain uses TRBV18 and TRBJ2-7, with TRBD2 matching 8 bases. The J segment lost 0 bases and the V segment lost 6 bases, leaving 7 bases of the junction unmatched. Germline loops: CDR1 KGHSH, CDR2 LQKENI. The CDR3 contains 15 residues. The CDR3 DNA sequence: TGTGCCAGCTCTGCAACTAGCGGCAGCTCCTACGAGCAGTACTTC. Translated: CASSATSGSSYEQYF.

CDR3 sequence reads: CASSPLGQGDNEQYF. DNA for the CDR3: TGCGCCAGCAGCCCCCTAGGCCAGGGGGACAACGAGCAGTACTTC. J is TRBJ2-7 and V is TRBV4-1; 7 nucleotides align to TRBD1. The germline CDR1 and CDR2 sequences are MGHRA and YSYEKL. The CDR3 is made up of 15 amino acids. V was clipped by 4 bases and J by 5 bases; unmatched bases: 11.

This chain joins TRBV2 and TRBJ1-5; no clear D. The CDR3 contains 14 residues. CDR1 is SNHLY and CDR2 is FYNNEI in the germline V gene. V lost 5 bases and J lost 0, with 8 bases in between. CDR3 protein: CASSIDYSNQPQHF. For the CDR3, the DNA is TGTGCCAGCAGTATAGATTATAGCAATCAGCCCCAGCATTTT.

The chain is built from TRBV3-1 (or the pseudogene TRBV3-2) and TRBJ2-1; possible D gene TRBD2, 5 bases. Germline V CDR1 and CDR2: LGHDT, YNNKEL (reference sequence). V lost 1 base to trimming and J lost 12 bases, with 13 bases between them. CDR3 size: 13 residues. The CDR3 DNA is TGTGCCAGCAGCCAAGCATCGGGCAGCGGGCAGTTCTTC. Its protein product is CASSQASGSGQFF.

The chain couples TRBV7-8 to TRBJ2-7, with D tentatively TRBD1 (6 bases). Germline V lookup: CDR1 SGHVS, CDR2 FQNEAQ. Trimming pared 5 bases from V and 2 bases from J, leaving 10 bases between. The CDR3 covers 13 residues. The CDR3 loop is CASSNTGTYEQYF. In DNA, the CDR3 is TGTGCCAGCAGCAATACAGGGACCTACGAGCAGTACTTC.

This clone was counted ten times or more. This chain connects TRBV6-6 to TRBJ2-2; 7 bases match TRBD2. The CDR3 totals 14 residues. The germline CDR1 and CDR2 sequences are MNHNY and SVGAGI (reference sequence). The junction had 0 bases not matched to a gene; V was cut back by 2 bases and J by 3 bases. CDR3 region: CASSYGRDTGELFF. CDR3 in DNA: TGTGCCAGCAGTTACGGGAGGGACACCGGGGAGCTGTTTTTT.

Here the CDR3 DNA reads TGTGCCAGCAGTCTAACTCCAAGACAGGCCTTCAATCAGCCCCAGCATTTT. This sequence encodes CASSLTPRQAFNQPQHF. The chain joins TRBV28 to TRBJ1-5; possible D gene TRBD1, 6 bases. Germline V gene data show CDR1 as MDHEN and CDR2 as SYDVKM. This CDR3 is built from 17 residues. The V gene lost 5 bases and the J gene lost 3 bases, with 20 bases spanning the gap.

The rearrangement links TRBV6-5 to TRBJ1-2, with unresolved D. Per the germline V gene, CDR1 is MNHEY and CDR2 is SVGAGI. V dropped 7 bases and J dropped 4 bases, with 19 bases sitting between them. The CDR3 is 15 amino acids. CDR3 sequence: CASIKAVEGFYGYTF. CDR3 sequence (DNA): TGTGCCAGCATCAAAGCGGTGGAAGGGTTCTATGGCTACACCTTC.

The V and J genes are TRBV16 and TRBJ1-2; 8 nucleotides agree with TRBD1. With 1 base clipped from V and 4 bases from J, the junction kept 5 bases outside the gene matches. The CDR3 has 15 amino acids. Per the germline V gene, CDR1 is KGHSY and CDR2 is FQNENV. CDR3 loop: CASSQFRDRTYGYTF. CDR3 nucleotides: TGTGCCAGCAGCCAATTCCGGGACAGGACCTATGGCTACACCTTC.

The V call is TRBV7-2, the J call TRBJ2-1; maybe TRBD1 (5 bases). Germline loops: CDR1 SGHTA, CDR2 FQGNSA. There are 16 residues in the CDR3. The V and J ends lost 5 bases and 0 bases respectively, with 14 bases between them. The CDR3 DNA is TGTGCCAGCAGCCTCTCGATCCAGGGCTCCTACAATGAGCAGTTCTTC. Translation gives CASSLSIQGSYNEQFF.

CDR3 in amino acids: CASTGQGPSYSYEQYF. The CDR3 bases are TGTGCCAGCACCGGACAGGGCCCTAGCTACTCCTACGAGCAGTACTTC. The rearrangement links TRBV7-9 to TRBJ2-7, with 8 bases matching TRBD1. Germline assignment: CDR1 SEHNR and CDR2 FQNEAQ (reference sequence). With 7 bases clipped from V and 0 bases from J, the junction kept 11 bases outside the gene matches. The CDR3 length is 16 residues.